This T cell receptor (beta chain) originates from a study of Graves' ophthalmopathy and Graves' hyperthyroidism. Study overall: Stable hyperthyroidism denotes an absence of ophthalmopathy throughout 18 months of follow-up.

TCR beta CDR3 amplification used RNA transcripts. Scientists carried out first-round RT-PCR using HTBI primers and then a second-round multiplex PCR. TCRdb independently ran MiXCR on the multiplex PCR reads; one entry per CDR3 protein. The sample yields about 600,000 distinct CDR3 sequences, 35% to 40% seen once. V was cut by 0 bases and J by 4 bases, with 9 bases left in between. In germline, CDR1 is SGHNT, CDR2 YENEEA. The length of the CDR3 is 14 residues. Hyperthyroidism patients, all newly diagnosed, had under 2 months' duration and ages of 18 to 65. This clonotype was recorded a few times. Its antigen is as yet unknown. Findings of the study overall: For separating ophthalmopathy from stable hyperthyroidism, a 13-signature model gave 87.88% sensitivity and approximately 76% specificity. Most thyroid-expanded clonotypes exceeding 0.001 frequency were also found in blood.

The sample consisted of peripheral blood or thyroid tissue (not recorded which). The clonotype was recovered from an adult man with Graves' hyperthyroidism. This sequence joins TRBV11-3 and TRBJ2-5; tentatively, D is TRBD2 (5 bases). The CDR3 sequence: CASSLDQRAETQYF. In DNA form, the CDR3 reads TGTGCCAGCAGCTTAGATCAGAGGGCAGAGACCCAGTACTTC.